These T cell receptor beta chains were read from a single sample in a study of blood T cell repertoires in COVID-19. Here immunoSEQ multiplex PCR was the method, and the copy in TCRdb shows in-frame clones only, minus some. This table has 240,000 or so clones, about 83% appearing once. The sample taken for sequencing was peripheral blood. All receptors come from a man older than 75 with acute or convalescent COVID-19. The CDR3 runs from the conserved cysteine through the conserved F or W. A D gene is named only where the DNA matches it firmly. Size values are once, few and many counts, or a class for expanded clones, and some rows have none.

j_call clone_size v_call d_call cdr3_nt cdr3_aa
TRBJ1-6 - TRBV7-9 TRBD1 TGTGCCAGCAGCTTATCCCCGGGACAGGATAATTCACCCCTCCACTTT CASSLSPGQDNSPLHF
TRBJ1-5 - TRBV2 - TGTGCCAGCAGTGAAGTACGGGTGCTTCAGCCCCAGCATTTT CASSEVRVLQPQHF
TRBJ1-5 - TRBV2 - TGTGCCAGCAGTGATAGGGGTGTTGGGCAGCCCCAGCATTTT CASSDRGVGQPQHF
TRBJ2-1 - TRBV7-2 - TGTGCCAGCAGCTTGGACACCGACAATGAGCAGTTCTTC CASSLDTDNEQFF
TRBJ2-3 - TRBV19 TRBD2 TGTGCCAGTACCCCCCTATGGGGGGGGAGCTCCACAGATACGCAGTATTTT CASTPLWGGSSTDTQYF
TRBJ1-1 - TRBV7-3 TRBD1 TGTGCCAGCAGCTGGGCCGGGACAGGGAACACTGAAGCTTTCTTT CASSWAGTGNTEAFF
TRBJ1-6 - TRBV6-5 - TGTGCCAGCAGGCGGTGGGACAATTATAATTCACCCCTCCACTTT CASRRWDNYNSPLHF
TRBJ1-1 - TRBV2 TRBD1 TGTGCCACCCAGGACAGGGTCGGCACTGAAGCTTTCTTT CATQDRVGTEAFF
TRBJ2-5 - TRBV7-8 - TGTGCCAGCAGCTGGGTCAGCGAAGAGACCCAGTACTTC CASSWVSEETQYF
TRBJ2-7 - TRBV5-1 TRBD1 TGCGCCAGCAGCTTACCCGGGACAGCCAGCGAGCAGTACTTC CASSLPGTASEQYF
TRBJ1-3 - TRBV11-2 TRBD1 TGTGCCAGCAGCTTCCGGACAGGGGGCGACACCATATATTTT CASSFRTGGDTIYF
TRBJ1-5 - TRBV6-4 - TGTGCCAGCAGTGAAAGACATCAGGGGCAGCCCCAGCATTTT CASSERHQGQPQHF
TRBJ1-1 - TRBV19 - TGTGCCAGTAGGAGCAGGCCCGGGGGGGCCAACACTGAAGCTTTCTTT CASRSRPGGANTEAFF
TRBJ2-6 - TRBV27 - TGTGCCAGCAGTCCCCTTACTGGGGCCAACGTCCTGACTTTC CASSPLTGANVLTF
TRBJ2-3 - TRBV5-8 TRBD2 TGTGCCAGCATCACTAGCGGGGGCGGGGATACGCAGTATTTT CASITSGGGDTQYF
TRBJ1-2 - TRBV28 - TGTGCCAGCAGTTTTTCAGGGGTCGGGTATGGCTACACCTTC CASSFSGVGYGYTF
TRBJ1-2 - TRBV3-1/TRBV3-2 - TGTGCCAGCAGCCTCGCGGTTAACTATGGCTACACCTTC CASSLAVNYGYTF
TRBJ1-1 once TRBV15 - TGTGCCACTAACGATTGGCAGGGCTTCGGGACTGAAGCTTTCTTT CATNDWQGFGTEAFF
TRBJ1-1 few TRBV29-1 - TGCAGCGTTAATCGACAGACCATGAACACTGAAGCTTTCTTT CSVNRQTMNTEAFF
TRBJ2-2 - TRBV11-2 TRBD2 TGTGCCAGCAGCTTGAGGCGGGGGGGCCGTTCCGGGGAGCTGTTTTTT CASSLRRGGRSGELFF
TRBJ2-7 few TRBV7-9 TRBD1 TGTGCCAGCAGCTACCGGGACAGGGGCTACGAGCAGTACTTC CASSYRDRGYEQYF
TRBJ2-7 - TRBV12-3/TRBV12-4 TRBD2 TGTGCCACCGGACTAGCGGGAACCTACGAGCAGTACTTC CATGLAGTYEQYF
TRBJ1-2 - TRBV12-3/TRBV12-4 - TGTGCCAGCAGCCCCGCCTCCAGGGATGGCTACACCTTC CASSPASRDGYTF
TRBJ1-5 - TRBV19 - TGTGCCAGTAGTATGACTGCAGGGATTAGGCAGCCCCAGCATTTT CASSMTAGIRQPQHF
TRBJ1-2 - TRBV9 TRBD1 TGTGCCAGCAGCCCAGGGACAGTAAGCTATGGCTACACCTTC CASSPGTVSYGYTF
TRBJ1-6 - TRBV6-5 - TGTGCCAGCAGTTTGGACGGGGAAAATTCACCCCTCCACTTT CASSLDGENSPLHF
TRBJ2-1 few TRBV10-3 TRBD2 TGTGCCATCAGCACTACTAGCGGGATAGGCAATGAGCAGTTCTTC CAISTTSGIGNEQFF
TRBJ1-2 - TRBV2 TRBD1 TGTGCCAGCAGGTCCGGGACAGGGCGCTATGGCTACACCTTC CASRSGTGRYGYTF
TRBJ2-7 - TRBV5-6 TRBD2 TGTGCCAGCAGCTGGGGACTAGCGGGAGCCACCTACGAGCAGTACTTC CASSWGLAGATYEQYF
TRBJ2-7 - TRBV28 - TGTGCCAGCAGTTTCCCGGCCGGGGGACAGTCCTTTTGGGACGAGCAGTACTTC CASSFPAGGQSFWDEQYF
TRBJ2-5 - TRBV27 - TGTGCCAGCAGCCGAAGAAGTCGGGCAAGCGGAGAGACCCAGTACTTC CASSRRSRASGETQYF
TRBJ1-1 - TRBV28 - TGTGCCAGCAGTGTCACAGGGTTGATGGACACTGAAGCTTTCTTT CASSVTGLMDTEAFF
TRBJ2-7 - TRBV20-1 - TGCAGTGCGGGCCTAAGGGGCGAGCAGTACTTC CSAGLRGEQYF
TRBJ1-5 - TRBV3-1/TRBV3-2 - TGTGCCAGCAGATCGGACAAGCATAGCAATCAGCCCCAGCATTTT CASRSDKHSNQPQHF
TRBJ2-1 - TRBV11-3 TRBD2 TGTGCCAGCAGCTTATACCCTAGCGGGAGCTCCTACAATGAGCAGTTCTTC CASSLYPSGSSYNEQFF
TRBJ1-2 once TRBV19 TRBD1 TGTGCCAGTACCCGACAGGGAACCTATGGCTACACCTTC CASTRQGTYGYTF
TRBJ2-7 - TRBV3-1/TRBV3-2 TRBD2 TGTGCCAGCAGCCCCTTGACTAGCGAACACTCCTACGAGCAGTACTTC CASSPLTSEHSYEQYF
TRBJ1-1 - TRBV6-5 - TGTGCCAGCAGTTCCTGGGGGGGTGACACTGAAGCTTTCTTT CASSSWGGDTEAFF
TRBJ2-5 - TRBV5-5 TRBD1 TGTGCCAGCAGCTCCGGACAGGGGCTGGAGACCCAGTACTTC CASSSGQGLETQYF
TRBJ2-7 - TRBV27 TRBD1 TGTGCCACTCAAAAACAGGGGCGAAACGAGCAGTACTTC CATQKQGRNEQYF
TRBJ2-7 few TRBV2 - TGTGCCAGCAGTGATCCGGGAACCTACGAGCAGTACTTC CASSDPGTYEQYF
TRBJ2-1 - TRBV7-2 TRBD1 TGTGCCAGCAGCTCCAACAGGGGCTCCTACAATGAGCAGTTCTTC CASSSNRGSYNEQFF
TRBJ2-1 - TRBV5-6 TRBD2 TGTGCCAGCAGCCTACCGGGACTAGCGGGGCGGAGTGAGCAGTTCTTC CASSLPGLAGRSEQFF
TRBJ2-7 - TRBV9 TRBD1 TGTGCCAGCAGCGACCCGGGACAGGGGGCGAACGAGCAGTACTTC CASSDPGQGANEQYF
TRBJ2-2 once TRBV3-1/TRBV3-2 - TGTGCCAGCGCCAGGGGCCCGAACACCGGGGAGCTGTTTTTT CASARGPNTGELFF
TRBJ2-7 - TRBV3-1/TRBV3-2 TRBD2 TGTGCCAGCAGTTTAGCGGGAGGGCCAAACGAGCAGTACTTC CASSLAGGPNEQYF
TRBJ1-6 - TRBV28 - TGTGCCAGCAGGGGAGACAGGAGCTCCTATAATTCACCCCTCCACTTT CASRGDRSSYNSPLHF
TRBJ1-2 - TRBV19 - TGTGCCAGTAGTATTGACAAAAACTATGGCTACACCTTC CASSIDKNYGYTF
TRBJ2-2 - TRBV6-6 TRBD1 TGTGCCAGCAGTCCTCCGGGACAGGAGGCCGGGGAGCTGTTTTTT CASSPPGQEAGELFF
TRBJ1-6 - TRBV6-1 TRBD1 TGTGCCAGCAGTGAATTCGGGACAGGGTGGAGGGCCTATAATTCACCCCTCCACTTT CASSEFGTGWRAYNSPLHF